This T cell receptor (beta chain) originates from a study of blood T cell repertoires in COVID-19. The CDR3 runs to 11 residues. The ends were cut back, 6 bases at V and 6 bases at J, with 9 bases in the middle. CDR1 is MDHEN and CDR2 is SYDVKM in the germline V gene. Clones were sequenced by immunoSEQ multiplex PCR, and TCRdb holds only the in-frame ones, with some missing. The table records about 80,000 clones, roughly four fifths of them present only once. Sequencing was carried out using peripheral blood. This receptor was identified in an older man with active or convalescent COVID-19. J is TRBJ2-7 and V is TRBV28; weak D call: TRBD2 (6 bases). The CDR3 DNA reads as TGTGCCAGCAGGGGGGGATTCGAGCAGTACTTC. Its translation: CASRGGFEQYF. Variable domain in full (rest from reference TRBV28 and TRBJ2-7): DVKVTQSSRYLVKRTGEKVFLECVQDMDHENMFWYRQDPGLGLRLIYFSYDVKMKEKGDIPEGYSVSREKKERFSLILESASTNQTSMYLCASRGGFEQYFGPGTRLTVT.